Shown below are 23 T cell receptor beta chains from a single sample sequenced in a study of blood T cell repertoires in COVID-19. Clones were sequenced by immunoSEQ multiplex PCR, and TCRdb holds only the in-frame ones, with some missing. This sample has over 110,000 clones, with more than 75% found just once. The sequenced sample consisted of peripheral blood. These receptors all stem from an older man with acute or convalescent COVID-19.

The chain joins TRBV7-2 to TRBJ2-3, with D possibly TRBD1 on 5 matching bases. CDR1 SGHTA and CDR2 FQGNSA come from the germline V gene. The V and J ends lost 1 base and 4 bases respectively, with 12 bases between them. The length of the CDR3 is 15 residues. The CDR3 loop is CASSLVWGVADTQYF. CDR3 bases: TGTGCCAGCAGCTTAGTTTGGGGCGTAGCAGATACGCAGTATTTT.

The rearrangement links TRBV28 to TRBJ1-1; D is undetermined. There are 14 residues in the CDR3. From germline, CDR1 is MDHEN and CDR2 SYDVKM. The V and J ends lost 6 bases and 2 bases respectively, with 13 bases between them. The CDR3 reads CASRSFTRNTEAFF. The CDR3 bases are TGTGCCAGCAGATCCTTCACCAGAAACACTGAAGCTTTCTTT.

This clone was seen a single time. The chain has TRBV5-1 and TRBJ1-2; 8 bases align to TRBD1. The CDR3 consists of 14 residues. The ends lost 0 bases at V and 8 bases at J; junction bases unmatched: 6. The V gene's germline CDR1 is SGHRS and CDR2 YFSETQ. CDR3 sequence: CASSLGRTGPGYTF. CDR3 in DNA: TGCGCCAGCAGCTTGGGTCGGACAGGGCCCGGCTACACCTTC.

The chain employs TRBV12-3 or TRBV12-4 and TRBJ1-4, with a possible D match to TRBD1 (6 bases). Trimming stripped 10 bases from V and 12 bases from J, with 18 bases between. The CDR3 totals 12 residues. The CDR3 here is CATRGSSVELFF. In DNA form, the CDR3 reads TGTGCCACCAGGGGTAGCAGCGTAGAACTGTTTTTT.

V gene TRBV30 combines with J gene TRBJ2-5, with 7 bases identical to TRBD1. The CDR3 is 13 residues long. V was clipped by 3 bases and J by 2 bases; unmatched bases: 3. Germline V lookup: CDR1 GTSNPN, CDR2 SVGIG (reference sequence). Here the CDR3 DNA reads TGTGCCTGGAGACCAGGGGGACAAGAGACCCAGTACTTC. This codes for CAWRPGGQETQYF. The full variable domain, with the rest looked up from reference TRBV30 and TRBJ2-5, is SQTIHQWPATLVQPVGSPLSLECTVEGTSNPNLYWYRQAAGRGLQLLFYSVGIGQISSEVPQNLSASRPQDRQFILSSKKLLLSDSGFYLCAWRPGGQETQYFGPGTRLLVL.

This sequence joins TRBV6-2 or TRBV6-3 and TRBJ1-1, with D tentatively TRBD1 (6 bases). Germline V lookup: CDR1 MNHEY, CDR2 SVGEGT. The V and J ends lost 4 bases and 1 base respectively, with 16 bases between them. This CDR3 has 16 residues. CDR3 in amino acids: CASSFSGGAPNTEAFF. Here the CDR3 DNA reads TGTGCCAGCAGTTTTTCGGGGGGCGCCCCGAACACTGAAGCTTTCTTT.

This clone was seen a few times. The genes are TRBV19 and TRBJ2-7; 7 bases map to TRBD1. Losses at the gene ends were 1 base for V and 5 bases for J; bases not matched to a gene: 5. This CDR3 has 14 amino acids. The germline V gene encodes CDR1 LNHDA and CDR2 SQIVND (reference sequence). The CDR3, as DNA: TGTGCCAGTAGTATAGGGTCGACAGGGAACGAGCAGTACTTC. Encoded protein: CASSIGSTGNEQYF. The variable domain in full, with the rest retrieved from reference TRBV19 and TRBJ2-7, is DGGITQSPKYLFRKEGQNVTLSCEQNLNHDAMYWYRQDPGQGLRLIYYSQIVNDFQKGDIAEGYSVSREKKESFPLTVTSAQKNPTAFYLCASSIGSTGNEQYFGPGTRLTVT.

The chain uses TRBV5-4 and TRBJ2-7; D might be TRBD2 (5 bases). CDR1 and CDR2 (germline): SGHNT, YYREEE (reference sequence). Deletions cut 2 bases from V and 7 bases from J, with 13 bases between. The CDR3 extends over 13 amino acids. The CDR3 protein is CASSLRELGEQYF. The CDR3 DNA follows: TGTGCCAGCAGCTTACGGGAATTGGGGGAGCAGTACTTC.

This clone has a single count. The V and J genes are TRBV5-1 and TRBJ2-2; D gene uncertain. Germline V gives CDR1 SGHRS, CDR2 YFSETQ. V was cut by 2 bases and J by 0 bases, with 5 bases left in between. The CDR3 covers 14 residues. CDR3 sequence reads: CASSLLSNTGELFF. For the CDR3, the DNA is TGCGCCAGCAGCTTACTTTCGAACACCGGGGAGCTGTTTTTT.

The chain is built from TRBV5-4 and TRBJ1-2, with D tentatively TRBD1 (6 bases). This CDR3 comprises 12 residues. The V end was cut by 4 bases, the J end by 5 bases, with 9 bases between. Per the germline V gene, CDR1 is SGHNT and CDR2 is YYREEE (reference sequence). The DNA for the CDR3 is TGTGCCAGCAGCCAGGACAGTTATGGCTACACCTTC. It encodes CASSQDSYGYTF.

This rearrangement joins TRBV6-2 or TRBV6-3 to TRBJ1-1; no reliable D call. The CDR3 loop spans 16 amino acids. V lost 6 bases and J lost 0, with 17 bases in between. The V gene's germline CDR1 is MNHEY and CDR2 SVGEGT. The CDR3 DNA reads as TGTGCCAGCAGACCTCGCCGTGAGGGTTTGAACACTGAAGCTTTCTTT. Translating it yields CASRPRREGLNTEAFF.

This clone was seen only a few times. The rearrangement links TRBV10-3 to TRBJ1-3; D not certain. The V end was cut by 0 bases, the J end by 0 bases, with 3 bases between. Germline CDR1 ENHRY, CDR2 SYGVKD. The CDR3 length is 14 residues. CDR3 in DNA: TGTGCCATCAGTGAGTCCATCTCTGGAAACACCATATATTTT. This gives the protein CAISESISGNTIYF.

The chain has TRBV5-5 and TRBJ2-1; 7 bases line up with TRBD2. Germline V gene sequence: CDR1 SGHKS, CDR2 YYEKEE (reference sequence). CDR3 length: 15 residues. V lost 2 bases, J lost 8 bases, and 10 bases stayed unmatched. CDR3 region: CASSFSRGVSDEQFF. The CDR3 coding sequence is TGTGCCAGCAGCTTCTCCCGGGGGGTAAGCGATGAGCAGTTCTTC.

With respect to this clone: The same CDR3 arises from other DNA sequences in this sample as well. For the CDR3, the DNA is TGCAGTGCTAGTCTAGCCAATGAGCAGTTCTTC. It translates to CSASLANEQFF. V usage is TRBV20-1 and J usage is TRBJ2-1; D is perhaps TRBD2 (5 bases). Trimming cost V 3 bases and J 6 bases, with 6 bases left between them. This CDR3 region has 11 residues. Germline values: CDR1 DFQATT, CDR2 SNEGSKA (reference sequence).

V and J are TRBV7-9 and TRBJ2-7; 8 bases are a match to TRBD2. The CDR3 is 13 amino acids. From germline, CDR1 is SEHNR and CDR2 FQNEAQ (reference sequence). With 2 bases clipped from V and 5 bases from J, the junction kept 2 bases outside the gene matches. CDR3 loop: CASSLSGGNEQYF. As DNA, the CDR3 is TGTGCCAGCAGCTTATCGGGAGGGAACGAGCAGTACTTC.

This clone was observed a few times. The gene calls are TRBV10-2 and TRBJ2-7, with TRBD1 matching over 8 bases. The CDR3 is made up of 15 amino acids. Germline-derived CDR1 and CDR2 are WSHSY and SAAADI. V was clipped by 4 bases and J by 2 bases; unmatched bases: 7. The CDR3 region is CASSGQDRVAYEQYF. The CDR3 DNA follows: TGCGCCAGCAGTGGCCAGGACAGGGTAGCCTACGAGCAGTACTTC.

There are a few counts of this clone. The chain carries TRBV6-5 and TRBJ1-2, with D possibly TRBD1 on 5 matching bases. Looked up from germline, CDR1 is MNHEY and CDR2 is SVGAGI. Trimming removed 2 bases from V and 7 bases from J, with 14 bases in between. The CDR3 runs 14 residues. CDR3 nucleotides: TGTGCCAGCAGTTACGGCCAGGGCCTCGGTGGCTACACCTTC. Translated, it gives CASSYGQGLGGYTF.

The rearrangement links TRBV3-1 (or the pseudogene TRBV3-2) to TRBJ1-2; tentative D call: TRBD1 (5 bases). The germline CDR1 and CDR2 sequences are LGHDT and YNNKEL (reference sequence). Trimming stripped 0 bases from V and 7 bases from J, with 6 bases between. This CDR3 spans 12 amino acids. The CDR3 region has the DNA TGTGCCAGCAGCCAAGAAGGGGTTGGCTACACCTTC. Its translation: CASSQEGVGYTF.

CDR3 nucleotides: TGTGCCAGCAGTTTTAGGGACACCTATGGCTACACCTTC. Translating gives CASSFRDTYGYTF. The V call is TRBV12-3 or TRBV12-4, the J call TRBJ1-2, with D tentatively TRBD1 (6 bases). This CDR3 has 13 amino acids. V dropped 3 bases and J dropped 4 bases, with 9 bases sitting between them.

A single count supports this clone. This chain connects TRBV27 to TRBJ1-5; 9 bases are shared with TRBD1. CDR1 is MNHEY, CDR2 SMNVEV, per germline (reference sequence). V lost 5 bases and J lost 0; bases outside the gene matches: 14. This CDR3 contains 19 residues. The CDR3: CASSPVPQGARISNQPQHF. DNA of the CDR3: TGTGCCAGCAGTCCCGTACCACAGGGGGCGAGGATTAGCAATCAGCCCCAGCATTTT.

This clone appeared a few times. The CDR3 region is CATLRDNEEKLFF. The CDR3 DNA reads TGTGCCACCCTCCGGGATAATGAAGAAAAACTGTTTTTT. The V and J genes are TRBV6-5 and TRBJ1-4, with D uncertain. Trimming left V 10 bases short and J 8 bases short, with 17 bases between. CDR1 MNHEY and CDR2 SVGAGI come from the germline V gene. There are 13 residues in the CDR3.

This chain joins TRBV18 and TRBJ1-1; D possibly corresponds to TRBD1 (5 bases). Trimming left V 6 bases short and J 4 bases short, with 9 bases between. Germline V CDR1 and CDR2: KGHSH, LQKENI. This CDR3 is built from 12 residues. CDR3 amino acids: CASSGGGTEAFF. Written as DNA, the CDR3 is TGTGCCAGCTCCGGGGGAGGCACTGAAGCTTTCTTT. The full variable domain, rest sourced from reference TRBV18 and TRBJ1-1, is NAGVMQNPRHLVRRRGQEARLRCSPMKGHSHVYWYRQLPEEGLKFMVYLQKENIIDESGMPKERFSAEFPKEGPSILRIQQVVRGDSAAYFCASSGGGTEAFFGQGTRLTVV.

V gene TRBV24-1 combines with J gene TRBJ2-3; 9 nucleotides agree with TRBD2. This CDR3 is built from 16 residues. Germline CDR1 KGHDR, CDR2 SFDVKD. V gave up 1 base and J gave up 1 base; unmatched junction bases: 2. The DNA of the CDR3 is TGTGCCACCAGTGATTTAGCGGGGGGACGCACAGATACGCAGTATTTT. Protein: CATSDLAGGRTDTQYF.